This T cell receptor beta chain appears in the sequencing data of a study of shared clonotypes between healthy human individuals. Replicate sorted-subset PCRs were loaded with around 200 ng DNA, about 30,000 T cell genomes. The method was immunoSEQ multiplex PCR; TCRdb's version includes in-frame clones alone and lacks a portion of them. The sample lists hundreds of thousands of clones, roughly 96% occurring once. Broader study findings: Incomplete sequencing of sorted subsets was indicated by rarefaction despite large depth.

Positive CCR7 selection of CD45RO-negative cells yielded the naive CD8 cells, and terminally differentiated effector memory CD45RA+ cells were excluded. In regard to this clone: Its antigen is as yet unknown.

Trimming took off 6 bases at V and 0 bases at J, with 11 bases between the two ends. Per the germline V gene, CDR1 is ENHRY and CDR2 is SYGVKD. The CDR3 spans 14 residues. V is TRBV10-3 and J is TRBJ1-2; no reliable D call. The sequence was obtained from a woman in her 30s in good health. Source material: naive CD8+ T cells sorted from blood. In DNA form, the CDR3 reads TGTGCCATCAGACGGACGGATCCTAACTATGGCTACACCTTC. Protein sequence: CAIRRTDPNYGYTF.